Each of the 11 T cell receptor beta chains below was sequenced from the same sample in a study of cytomegalovirus exposure and HLA in healthy donors (dated by TCRdb to about 2017). Library generation was performed with the immunoSEQ multiplex PCR assay. A mixture of 60 forward primers for TCR Vbeta segments and 13 reverse primers for TCR Jbeta segments was used in the multiplex PCR. TCRdb limited this immuneACCESS table to in-frame rearrangements with V and J called. A share of clones is missing; checked studies link under half to unresolved V genes, and the rest is unexplained. The table for this sample lists some 200,000 clones; around 79% of them were counted only once. Clones ranked in the top ten supply under 2% of the sample. The sample comprised PBMCs. The receptors originated from a girl aged 5-17 years in good health and CMV-seropositive.

V gene TRBV2 combines with J gene TRBJ2-7; D uncertain. This CDR3 contains 12 residues. Germline V gene lookup returns CDR1 SNHLY and CDR2 FYNNEI. V was trimmed by 7 bases and J by 7 bases, leaving 14 bases between them. CDR3 protein: CASNLQAQEQYF. DNA of the CDR3: TGTGCCAGCAACCTTCAGGCGCAGGAGCAGTACTTC.

CDR3 sequence: CASSQGQGTNEKLFF. CDR3 nucleotide sequence: TGCGCCAGCAGCCAAGGACAGGGGACTAATGAAAAACTGTTTTTT. The genes are TRBV4-1 and TRBJ1-4; 8 bases are a match to TRBD1. Germline CDR1 MGHRA, CDR2 YSYEKL. The CDR3 has 15 residues. With V trimmed by 1 base and J by 2 bases, 0 bases remained unmatched.

This clone was seen more than once but under ten times. J is TRBJ1-1 and V is TRBV10-3; D remains unclear. The CDR3 sequence is 14 residues long. CDR1 ENHRY and CDR2 SYGVKD come from the germline V gene. Trimming removed 5 bases at V and 1 base at J, with 11 bases between. The chain's CDR3 is CAISKDRENTEAFF. The CDR3 region has the DNA TGTGCCATCAGTAAAGATCGGGAGAACACTGAAGCTTTCTTT.

This chain links TRBV7-2 with TRBJ1-1, with D perhaps matching TRBD1 (6 bases). This CDR3 has 14 amino acids. Trimming shortened V by 1 base and J by 6 bases, and 12 bases separated the two germline ends. The germline V gene encodes CDR1 SGHTA and CDR2 FQGNSA. CDR3 nucleotides: TGTGCCAGCAGCTTAGTCGCCGCAGGGGCTGAAGCTTTCTTT. Amino acids: CASSLVAAGAEAFF. Using reference TRBV7-2 and TRBJ1-1 for the parts outside the CDR3, the full variable domain is GAGVSQSPSNKVTEKGKDVELRCDPISGHTALYWYRQSLGQGLEFLIYFQGNSAPDKSGLPSDRFSAERTGGSVSTLTIQRTQQEDSAVYLCASSLVAAGAEAFFGQGTRLTVV.

CDR3 protein: CASSPDRGREGYTF. CDR3 sequence (DNA): TGTGCCAGCAGCCCAGACAGGGGGCGGGAGGGCTACACCTTC. This sequence joins TRBV13 and TRBJ1-2; 10 positions agree with TRBD1. The CDR3 is 14 residues long. Per the germline V gene, CDR1 is PRHDT and CDR2 is FYEKMQ (reference sequence). The J segment lost 8 bases and the V segment lost 5 bases, leaving 8 bases of the junction unmatched.

The chain uses TRBV6-5 and TRBJ1-5; D gene uncertain. Between the trimmed V and J ends, which lost 4 bases and 0 bases, there was a span of 10 bases. The CDR3 covers 15 residues. Germline-derived CDR1 and CDR2 are MNHEY and SVGAGI. CDR3 in amino acids: CASSSTWYSNQPQHF. DNA of the CDR3: TGTGCCAGCAGTTCGACATGGTATAGCAATCAGCCCCAGCATTTT.

The chain is built from TRBV4-1 and TRBJ2-7, with TRBD1 matching 10 bases. CDR1 is MGHRA and CDR2 is YSYEKL in the germline V gene. This CDR3 has 19 amino acids. V trimming: 0 bases; J trimming: 0 bases; junction bases outside the gene matches: 11. This CDR3 is CASSQDFGTGVGSSYEQYF. CDR3 sequence (DNA): TGCGCCAGCAGCCAAGATTTTGGGACAGGGGTAGGTAGCTCCTACGAGCAGTACTTC.

In DNA form, the CDR3 reads TGTGCCAGCAGAGTACAGGGGGCGGACTATGGCTACACCTTC. Translating gives CASRVQGADYGYTF. V usage is TRBV7-2 and J usage is TRBJ1-2, with 9 bases fitting TRBD1. V trimming: 6 bases; J trimming: 3 bases; junction bases outside the gene matches: 5. CDR1 is SGHTA, CDR2 FQGNSA, per germline. The CDR3 has 14 residues.

This clone was recorded only once. The chain employs TRBV7-2 and TRBJ2-2; 11 positions match TRBD2. The CDR3 contains 15 residues. Germline assignment: CDR1 SGHTA and CDR2 FQGNSA. With 1 base clipped from V and 5 bases from J, the junction kept 0 bases outside the gene matches. CDR3 in amino acids: CASSLGLAGTGELFF. The DNA of the CDR3 is TGTGCCAGCAGCTTAGGACTAGCGGGAACCGGGGAGCTGTTTTTT. The complete variable domain, with remaining parts taken from reference TRBV7-2 and TRBJ2-2, reads GAGVSQSPSNKVTEKGKDVELRCDPISGHTALYWYRQSLGQGLEFLIYFQGNSAPDKSGLPSDRFSAERTGGSVSTLTIQRTQQEDSAVYLCASSLGLAGTGELFFGEGSRLTVL.

The chain uses TRBV6-4 and TRBJ1-2; 8 bases agree with TRBD1. Losses at the gene ends were 4 bases for V and 6 bases for J; bases not matched to a gene: 22. This CDR3 comprises 19 residues. In germline, CDR1 is MRHNA, CDR2 SNTAGT. DNA of the CDR3: TGTGCCAGCAGTGTATGGGGGCAGGGACAGGCCACTTCTAAGAATGGCTACACCTTC. Protein: CASSVWGQGQATSKNGYTF.

The gene calls are TRBV7-9 and TRBJ2-7, with D possibly being TRBD1 (5 bases). CDR3 length equals 15 residues. Germline V CDR1 and CDR2: SEHNR, FQNEAQ (reference sequence). V dropped 4 bases and J dropped 3 bases, with 16 bases sitting between them. In DNA form, the CDR3 reads TGTGCCAGCAGCTCCCGGTATGGGGCCAACTACGAGCAGTACTTC. Translating it yields CASSSRYGANYEQYF.